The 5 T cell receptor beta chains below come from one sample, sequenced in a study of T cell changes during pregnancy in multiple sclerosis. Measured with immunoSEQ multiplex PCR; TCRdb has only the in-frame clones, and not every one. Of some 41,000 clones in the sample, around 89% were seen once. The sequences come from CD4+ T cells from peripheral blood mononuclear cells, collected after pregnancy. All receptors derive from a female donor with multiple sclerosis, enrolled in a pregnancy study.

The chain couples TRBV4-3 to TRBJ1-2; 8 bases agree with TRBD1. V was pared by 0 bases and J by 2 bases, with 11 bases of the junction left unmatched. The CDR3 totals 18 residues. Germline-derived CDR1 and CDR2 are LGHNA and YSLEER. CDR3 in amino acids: CASSQELILWTGNYGYTF. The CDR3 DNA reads TGCGCCAGCAGCCAAGAATTGATCCTATGGACAGGGAACTATGGCTACACCTTC.

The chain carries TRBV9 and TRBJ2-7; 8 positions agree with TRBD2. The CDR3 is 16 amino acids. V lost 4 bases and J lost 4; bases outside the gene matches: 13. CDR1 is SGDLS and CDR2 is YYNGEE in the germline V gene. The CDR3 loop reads CASSPSSFSGIYEQYF. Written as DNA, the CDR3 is TGTGCCAGCAGCCCCAGCTCCTTTAGCGGGATTTACGAGCAGTACTTC.

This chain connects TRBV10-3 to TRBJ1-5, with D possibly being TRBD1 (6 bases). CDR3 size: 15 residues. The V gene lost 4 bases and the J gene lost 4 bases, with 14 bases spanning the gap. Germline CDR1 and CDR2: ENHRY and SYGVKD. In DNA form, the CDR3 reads TGTGCCATCAGTGGGGGGCAGTACCCAAATCAGCCCCAGCATTTT. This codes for CAISGGQYPNQPQHF.

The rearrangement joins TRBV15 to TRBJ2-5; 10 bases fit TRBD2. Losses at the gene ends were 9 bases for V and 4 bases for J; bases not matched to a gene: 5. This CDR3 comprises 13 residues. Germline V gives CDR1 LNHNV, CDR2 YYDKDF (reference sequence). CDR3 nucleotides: TGTGCCACGCAACCTAGCGGGAGAGAGACCCAGTACTTC. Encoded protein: CATQPSGRETQYF.

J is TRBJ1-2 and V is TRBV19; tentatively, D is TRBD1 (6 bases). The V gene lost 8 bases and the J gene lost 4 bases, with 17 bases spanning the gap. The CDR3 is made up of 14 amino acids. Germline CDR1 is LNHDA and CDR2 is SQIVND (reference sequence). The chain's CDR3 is CASGIGTPFYGYTF. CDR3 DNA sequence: TGTGCCAGTGGAATCGGGACACCTTTCTATGGCTACACCTTC.